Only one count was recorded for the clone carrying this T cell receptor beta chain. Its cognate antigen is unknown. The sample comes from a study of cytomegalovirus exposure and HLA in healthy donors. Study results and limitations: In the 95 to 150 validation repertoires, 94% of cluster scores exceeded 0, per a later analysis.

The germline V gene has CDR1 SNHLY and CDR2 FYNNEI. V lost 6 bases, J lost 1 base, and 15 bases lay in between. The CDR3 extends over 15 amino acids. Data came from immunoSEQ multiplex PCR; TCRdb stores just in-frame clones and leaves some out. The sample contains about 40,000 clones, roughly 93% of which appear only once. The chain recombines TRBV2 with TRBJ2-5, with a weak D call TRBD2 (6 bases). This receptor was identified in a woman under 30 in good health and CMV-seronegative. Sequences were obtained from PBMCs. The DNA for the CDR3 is TGTGCCAGCAGGGCAGTCGTCGGGGGCCAAGAGACCCAGTACTTC. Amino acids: CASRAVVGGQETQYF.